Here is one T cell receptor (beta chain) with its context. Its target is not known. Additional DNA sequences in this sample encode the identical CDR3. This sample was taken from a study of radiotherapy plus CTLA-4 blockade in lung cancer. Study findings and constraints: Clones derived from tumor TCRs expanded in blood after radiotherapy plus ipilimumab.

Using immunoSEQ multiplex PCR, the repertoire was profiled, and TCRdb retains in-frame clones only, with some absent. The sample holds 78,000 or so clones, approximately 86% seen once. The sequence came from a human donor with non-small cell lung cancer who had stable disease on radiotherapy plus ipilimumab. Source: peripheral blood, taken from a patient treated with radiotherapy plus ipilimumab.

Here the CDR3 DNA reads TGTGCCAGCAGCTTGGGGACAGGGAATCAGCCCCAGCATTTT. Amino acids: CASSLGTGNQPQHF. This rearrangement joins TRBV5-4 to TRBJ1-5; TRBD1 matches at 8 bases. In germline, CDR1 is SGHNT, CDR2 YYREEE (reference sequence). The ends lost 0 bases at V and 4 bases at J; junction bases unmatched: 0. The CDR3 is 14 residues long.